This TCR beta chain was retrieved from a study of T-cell memory formation after mild COVID-19 (dated by TCRdb to the early 2020s). In terms of the full investigation: Most TCR sequence clusters were specific to one of the two donors. In two donors, T-cell clones that expanded and contracted after mild COVID-19 were followed by sequencing TCRalpha and TCRbeta repertoires longitudinally. The cohort was made up of two young adult volunteers, one female and one male, who were previously healthy. Study-level results and caveats: Contracting CD4+ clones were located mainly in the CM and EM memory subsets, whereas CD8+ clones were found to be enriched in EMRA. Only a couple of mild cases were covered in the study, and larger cohorts including severe cases with pre-infection samples were considered necessary. Some responding clones were detected in pre-infection memory, which suggested that pre-existing cross-reactive memory T cells had joined the SARS-CoV-2 response. Whether the second-wave clones peaking on day 37 were SARS-CoV-2 specific was not confirmed. Clones that contracted from day 15 to 85 showed balanced CD4/CD8 phenotypes, whereas a second wave of clones that expanded from day 15 to 37 leaned towards CD4+.

With regard to this clonotype: Its antigen has not been determined. No much larger clone exists at a distance of one base, and base qualities are not known.

The sequencer listed for this sample is Illumina NovaSeq 6000. Using 5'RACE with constant-segment primers, TCRalpha and TCRbeta cDNA libraries were constructed, with sample barcodes and unique molecular identifiers added in the process. RNA was extracted from every sample with Trizol reagent. Libraries were amplified in two PCR steps, with a second sample barcode and Illumina TruSeq adapters added in the second step. Sequencing of libraries was performed on an Illumina NovaSeq with 2 x 150 bp paired-end reads. Processing in the source paper ran as follows. With migec v1.2.7, reads were demultiplexed and then collapsed into UMI-guided consensus sequences. With mixcr v2.1.11, UMI consensuses were aligned to TRA and TRB V and J templates and assembled into clonotypes. A clonotype was counted as expanded or contracted only if both edgeR and NoisET called the change significant, with noise models trained on biological replicates. For edgeR calls, the cutoffs were a false discovery rate-adjusted p below 0.01 and a log2 fold-change threshold of 1. PCA with hierarchical clustering of max-normalized trajectories of the 1000 most abundant clonotypes was used as exploratory dynamics analysis. Separately sequenced CD4+ and CD8+ repertoires were used to assign a CD4 or CD8 phenotype to each responding clone. TCRdb reran the public reads through fastp at Q25 and MiXCR, keeping productive beta chains. CDR3 protein duplicates are merged, each entry listing the most common genes and DNA. It is TCRdb's table, rather than the study itself, that gives the V and J calls and clone size. This sample gives just under 350,000 distinct CDR3 sequences in total; approximately 12% of them show up just once. About 22% of the sample lies in the top ten.

Relative to germline, V is 8 bases shorter and J is 2 bases shorter, with 9 bases between their ends. The CDR3 starts with the cysteine, ends with the phenylalanine, and has 11 residues. Left in the record is the CDR3 DNA by itself, 33 bases read in frame from the first base. The CDR1 and CDR2 encoded by the germline V gene (reference sequence) are DFQATT and SNEGSKA. PBMCs were isolated by Ficoll-Paque density gradient centrifugation. This chain joins TRBV20-1 to TRBJ2-5; no D gene is confidently identified. Sequenced sample: PBMCs or a T cell subset sorted from them (not recorded which). The receptor's source is a man aged 18-30 years who had mild COVID-19 (a few samples of this study predate the infection). The sample titles of this study are shuffled in the database, so cell type and time point are left out; the donor was told from shared clones. The nucleotides are TGCAGTCTACATTTTCAAGAGACCCAGTACTTC. It specifies CSLHFQETQYF.